This TCR beta chain was sequenced during a study of response to subunit inactivated influenza vaccine. Study-wide results and limits: Each seasonal influenza vaccination recruits few new T cells, the authors suggested.

TCRdb itself ran the RT-PCR reads through MiXCR, one entry per CDR3 protein. The table includes over 750,000 distinct CDR3 sequences, 21% detected once. This clonotype was picked up a small number of times. Its antigen is not identified. The clonotype comes from a man aged 50 to 59 who received an inactivated influenza vaccine. The sample in question was PBMCs from blood, obtained more than 4 days after vaccination.

For the CDR3, the DNA is TGTGCCAGCAGTTTTGGGGGCGGCACGCAGTATTTT. Protein product: CASSFGGGTQYF. The chain uses TRBV12-3 or TRBV12-4 and TRBJ2-3, with D perhaps matching TRBD1 (6 bases). V lost 3 bases and J lost 9, with 10 bases in between. The CDR3 covers 12 residues.